These T cell receptor beta chains were read from a single sample in a study of blood T cell repertoires in COVID-19. Using immunoSEQ multiplex PCR, the repertoire was profiled, and TCRdb retains in-frame clones only, with some absent. The sample lists approximately 140,000 clones; roughly 80% were seen once. The specimen was peripheral blood. These receptors came from a human donor in a cohort sampled during active COVID-19. Each CDR3 is given with its conserved first and last residue. D genes are given only for firm matches. Not every row has a clone size; where given, it reads once, few, many or a size class.

clone_size: -
d_call: TRBD1
v_call: TRBV5-1
j_call: TRBJ1-2
cdr3_nt: TGCGCCAGCAGCTTGGCGGGACAGGACGCGGGGGGCTACACCTTC
cdr3_aa: CASSLAGQDAGGYTF

clone_size: -
d_call: TRBD2
v_call: TRBV9
j_call: TRBJ2-3
cdr3_nt: TGTGCCAGCAGAGGAGGGAGCGGGGGAGTCTCAGGAGATACGCAGTATTTT
cdr3_aa: CASRGGSGGVSGDTQYF

clone_size: -
d_call: TRBD1
v_call: TRBV3-1/TRBV3-2
j_call: TRBJ1-1
cdr3_nt: TGTGCCAGCAGCCCGGGAACAGGGGAGGACACTGAAGCTTTCTTT
cdr3_aa: CASSPGTGEDTEAFF

clone_size: -
d_call: -
v_call: TRBV5-1
j_call: TRBJ1-5
cdr3_nt: TGCGCCAGCAGCTTGGACAGCCAAAATAGCAATCAGCCCCAGCATTTT
cdr3_aa: CASSLDSQNSNQPQHF

clone_size: once
d_call: -
v_call: TRBV4-1
j_call: TRBJ2-3
cdr3_nt: TGCGCCAGCAGCCATCCCCAAGATACGCAGTATTTT
cdr3_aa: CASSHPQDTQYF

clone_size: -
d_call: -
v_call: TRBV6-5
j_call: TRBJ2-1
cdr3_nt: TGTGCCAGCAGTCGCGGACAGTACAATGAGCAGTTCTTC
cdr3_aa: CASSRGQYNEQFF

clone_size: -
d_call: -
v_call: TRBV5-5
j_call: TRBJ2-7
cdr3_nt: TGTGCCAGCAGCTCCCACACGTACGAGCAGTACTTC
cdr3_aa: CASSSHTYEQYF

clone_size: -
d_call: TRBD1
v_call: TRBV19
j_call: TRBJ2-5
cdr3_nt: TGTGCCAGTAGTCGTCGGACAGGGGGCACAGAGACCCAGTACTTC
cdr3_aa: CASSRRTGGTETQYF

clone_size: -
d_call: -
v_call: TRBV4-1
j_call: TRBJ1-3
cdr3_nt: TGCGCCAGCAGCCAAGGACAGACTGGAAACACCATATATTTT
cdr3_aa: CASSQGQTGNTIYF

clone_size: few
d_call: -
v_call: TRBV19
j_call: TRBJ1-2
cdr3_nt: TGTGCCAGTACGACAACGGGGGGAGGCGGGTATGGCTACACCTTC
cdr3_aa: CASTTTGGGGYGYTF

clone_size: -
d_call: -
v_call: TRBV5-4
j_call: TRBJ2-3
cdr3_nt: TGTGCCAGCAGCTTGGGCGCGGGGGCTCCTGGGGATACGCAGTATTTT
cdr3_aa: CASSLGAGAPGDTQYF

clone_size: -
d_call: TRBD1
v_call: TRBV11-3
j_call: TRBJ2-7
cdr3_nt: TGTGCCAGCAGCTTAGCCGGGACAGGGCCATACGAGCAGTACTTC
cdr3_aa: CASSLAGTGPYEQYF

clone_size: -
d_call: -
v_call: TRBV30
j_call: TRBJ2-2
cdr3_nt: TGTGCCTGGAGATTTGGAGGCGGGGAGCTGTTTTTT
cdr3_aa: CAWRFGGGELFF

clone_size: -
d_call: TRBD1
v_call: TRBV2
j_call: TRBJ1-4
cdr3_nt: TGTGCCAGCAGTAAGGGACAGGGGGCTTCTGAAAAACTGTTTTTT
cdr3_aa: CASSKGQGASEKLFF

clone_size: -
d_call: TRBD1
v_call: TRBV11-3
j_call: TRBJ2-7
cdr3_nt: TGTGCCAGCAGCCATCGGACAGGGGCAGGCGAGCAGTACTTC
cdr3_aa: CASSHRTGAGEQYF

clone_size: -
d_call: TRBD1
v_call: TRBV5-1
j_call: TRBJ2-2
cdr3_nt: TGCGCCAGCAGCCTACAGGGGGCGCGGATAACCGGGGAGCTGTTTTTT
cdr3_aa: CASSLQGARITGELFF

clone_size: -
d_call: TRBD1
v_call: TRBV18
j_call: TRBJ1-2
cdr3_nt: TGTGCCAGCTCACCAGGCACAGGGGGATTTAACTATGGCTACACCTTC
cdr3_aa: CASSPGTGGFNYGYTF

clone_size: -
d_call: TRBD1
v_call: TRBV18
j_call: TRBJ1-2
cdr3_nt: TGTGCCAGCTCACCGACAGGGAATGATGGCTACACCTTC
cdr3_aa: CASSPTGNDGYTF

clone_size: -
d_call: TRBD1
v_call: TRBV7-8
j_call: TRBJ1-6
cdr3_nt: TGTGCCAGCAGCATAGGACAGGGTACCTCACCCCTCCACTTT
cdr3_aa: CASSIGQGTSPLHF

clone_size: few
d_call: TRBD1
v_call: TRBV27
j_call: TRBJ2-7
cdr3_nt: TGTGCCAGCAGTTCCCTATCGTCGACAGGGAAGATCGGCGAGCAGTACTTC
cdr3_aa: CASSSLSSTGKIGEQYF

clone_size: -
d_call: -
v_call: TRBV5-1
j_call: TRBJ1-1
cdr3_nt: TGCGCCAGCAGCCCCGACGGAGACACTGAAGCTTTCTTT
cdr3_aa: CASSPDGDTEAFF

clone_size: once
d_call: -
v_call: TRBV6-5
j_call: TRBJ2-7
cdr3_nt: TGTGCCAGCTTCAGAGGGGCGGGGTTGGCCTACGAGCAGTACTTC
cdr3_aa: CASFRGAGLAYEQYF

clone_size: -
d_call: TRBD1
v_call: TRBV6-5
j_call: TRBJ2-7
cdr3_nt: TGTGCCAGCAGTTACCGGACAGGGACCGAGCAGTACTTC
cdr3_aa: CASSYRTGTEQYF

clone_size: -
d_call: -
v_call: TRBV5-1
j_call: TRBJ1-2
cdr3_nt: TGCGCCAGCAGCTTGGGGGCAGCCTATGGCTACACCTTC
cdr3_aa: CASSLGAAYGYTF

clone_size: -
d_call: -
v_call: TRBV5-1
j_call: TRBJ2-5
cdr3_nt: TGCGCCAGCAGCTTGGCCCCCCGAGGCTCACAAGAGACCCAGTACTTC
cdr3_aa: CASSLAPRGSQETQYF

clone_size: -
d_call: -
v_call: TRBV27
j_call: TRBJ1-1
cdr3_nt: TGTGCCAGCAGCCCCGTTGACAGACTGAACACTGAAGCTTTCTTT
cdr3_aa: CASSPVDRLNTEAFF

clone_size: -
d_call: -
v_call: TRBV2
j_call: TRBJ1-5
cdr3_nt: TGTGCCAGCGAAGGGACTTCCAGGGAGGCCCAGCATTTT
cdr3_aa: CASEGTSREAQHF

clone_size: -
d_call: TRBD2
v_call: TRBV2
j_call: TRBJ2-3
cdr3_nt: TGTGCCAGCAGTGTCCGGACTAGCGGGGGAGGAGTGGGCACAGATACGCAGTATTTT
cdr3_aa: CASSVRTSGGGVGTDTQYF

clone_size: -
d_call: TRBD1
v_call: TRBV7-8
j_call: TRBJ1-1
cdr3_nt: TGTGCCAGCAGCTTAGGGGACAGGGCTTCTGAAGCTTTCTTT
cdr3_aa: CASSLGDRASEAFF

clone_size: once
d_call: TRBD1
v_call: TRBV6-5
j_call: TRBJ1-2
cdr3_nt: TGTGCCAGCAGGGGGACAGTGTATGGCTACACCTTC
cdr3_aa: CASRGTVYGYTF

clone_size: -
d_call: -
v_call: TRBV5-1
j_call: TRBJ2-3
cdr3_nt: TGCGCCAGCAAGACAGCGGGCGCACGGTTGACAGATACGCAGTATTTT
cdr3_aa: CASKTAGARLTDTQYF

clone_size: -
d_call: -
v_call: TRBV6-6
j_call: TRBJ1-1
cdr3_nt: TGTGCCAGCAGCCTCAGGTCCGAGAACACTGAAGCTTTCTTT
cdr3_aa: CASSLRSENTEAFF

clone_size: -
d_call: -
v_call: TRBV19
j_call: TRBJ1-1
cdr3_nt: TGTGCCAGTAGTAACTACCCCGGGACTCGGGCCGAGGCTTTCTTT
cdr3_aa: CASSNYPGTRAEAFF

clone_size: -
d_call: -
v_call: TRBV2
j_call: TRBJ1-6
cdr3_nt: TGTGCCAGCGGCTCCCAATTTAATTCACCCCTCCACTTT
cdr3_aa: CASGSQFNSPLHF

clone_size: -
d_call: -
v_call: TRBV19
j_call: TRBJ1-5
cdr3_nt: TGTGCCAGTAGTATTGGGGGGGGAAGCAATCAGCCCCAGCATTTT
cdr3_aa: CASSIGGGSNQPQHF

clone_size: -
d_call: TRBD1
v_call: TRBV19
j_call: TRBJ1-2
cdr3_nt: TGTGCCAGTAGTATCGGGACAGGGTTACTTGGCTACACCTTC
cdr3_aa: CASSIGTGLLGYTF